This T cell receptor beta chain is drawn from a study of shared clonotypes between healthy human individuals. In regard to this clone: What it recognizes is unknown.

General study findings and limits: The four-donor shared clonotypes exceeded non-shared clonotypes in generation probability, with non-shared ones scoring lower. About 5% of naive CD4 clonotypes were shared across four donors.

Genomic DNA per cell subset filled all wells of several immunoSEQ plates. In the original processing: Filtering of immunoSEQ junctional sequences could not match full-length read filtering. Some clones are missing from TCRdb's copy, which holds only in-frame ones; the method was immunoSEQ multiplex PCR. V and J calls and clone size come straight from that table; D and trimming were deduced from the DNA. The table has over 1.5 million clones, 95% to 99% seen once. V was trimmed by 0 bases and J by 11 bases, leaving 11 bases between them. Per the germline V gene, CDR1 is SGHDT and CDR2 is YYEEEE. The CDR3 is 12 amino acids.

The sample comprised naive CD4+ T cells sorted from blood. Regarding subset: CD45RA+ positively selected. The sequence was obtained from a man younger than 40 in good health. V is TRBV5-6 and J is TRBJ1-1; TRBD1 might be the D (6 bases). The CDR3 spells CASSLDRERAFF. CDR3 DNA sequence: TGTGCCAGCAGCTTGGACAGGGAAAGGGCTTTCTTT.